These 9 T cell receptor beta chains were sequenced from one sample in a study of T cells in Graves' hyperthyroidism and ophthalmopathy. RNA transcripts were the template for amplifying TCR beta CDR3 regions. A set of HTBI primers served as the primers for a first-round RT-PCR of the TCR CDR3. TCRdb passed the multiplex PCR reads through MiXCR, listing each CDR3 protein once. Among hundreds of thousands of distinct CDR3 sequences listed, 20% were seen once. Specimen: blood. These receptors were collected from a man younger than 40 with Graves' ophthalmopathy.

The V call is TRBV7-3, the J call TRBJ2-1; D is unresolved. CDR3 size: 16 residues. The V gene's germline CDR1 is SGHTA and CDR2 FQGTGA. V lost 1 base and J 2 bases, leaving 12 bases between the germline ends. The chain's CDR3 is CASSLKPRATYNEQFF. DNA for the CDR3: TGTGCCAGCAGCTTAAAACCCCGAGCGACCTACAATGAGCAGTTCTTC.

Notes on this clonotype: In this CDR3 the conserved last residue, phenylalanine or tryptophan, is missing, so a read error is likely. The chain couples TRBV5-1 to TRBJ2-1; D unresolved. Deletions cut 1 base from V and 1 base from J, with 6 bases between. The germline CDR1 and CDR2 sequences are SGHRS and YFSETQ. The CDR3 covers 14 residues. This CDR3 reads CASSLLGSYNEQFL. CDR3 nucleotide sequence: TGCGCCAGCAGCTTGCTAGGTTCCTACAATGAGCAGTTCCTC.

This sequence joins TRBV24-1 and TRBJ1-5, with TRBD1 identical over 7 bases. CDR3 length: 15 amino acids. Per germline, CDR1 KGHDR and CDR2 SFDVKD. Trimming cost V 4 bases and J 9 bases; bases outside gene matches: 11. The CDR3 reads CATSEGDSGKWPQHF. CDR3 DNA: TGTGCCACCAGTGAGGGGGACAGTGGAAAATGGCCCCAGCATTTT.

Turning to this clonotype: A much larger clone differs from this one at a single base, so this may be a read error. The V and J genes are TRBV12-3 or TRBV12-4 and TRBJ2-2; a possible D gene is TRBD1 (5 bases). V was clipped by 10 bases and J by 4 bases, with 19 bases between them. This CDR3 spans 15 amino acids. The CDR3 nucleotides read TGTGCCACCAAAGGGGCCCTCACGAGCACCGGGGAGCTGTTTTTT. Protein product: CATKGALTSTGELFF.

There are many counts of this clonotype. J is TRBJ2-7 and V is TRBV5-5, with TRBD1 identical over 7 bases. The germline gives CDR1 SGHKS, CDR2 YYEKEE (reference sequence). This CDR3 region has 15 residues. The V segment lost 5 bases and the J segment 2 bases; nucleotides outside the gene matches: 10. The CDR3 reads CASRWSDRVTYEQYF. CDR3 DNA: TGTGCCAGCAGATGGTCTGACAGGGTAACCTACGAGCAGTACTTC.

CDR3 nucleotide sequence: TGTGCCAGCAGTGAACGGGGTTATCAGCCCCAGCATTTT. This translates into CASSERGYQPQHF. The V and J genes are TRBV6-1 and TRBJ1-5; D is uncertain. This CDR3 spans 13 amino acids. CDR1 and CDR2 (germline): MNHNS, SASEGT. Deletions cut 2 bases from V and 5 bases from J, with 7 bases between.

This chain connects TRBV7-9 to TRBJ1-4; no firm D call. The CDR3 totals 15 residues. Trimming removed 5 bases at V and 6 bases at J, with 16 bases between. The germline gives CDR1 SEHNR, CDR2 FQNEAQ (reference sequence). CDR3 loop: CASSIGRQIYEKLFF. DNA for the CDR3: TGTGCCAGCAGCATAGGACGGCAGATATATGAAAAACTGTTTTTT.

The chain links TRBV3-1 to TRBJ1-3; 7 nucleotides align to TRBD1. The CDR3 runs to 14 residues. Germline lookup yields CDR1 LGHDT and CDR2 YNNKEL (reference sequence). V was clipped by 6 bases and J by 4 bases; unmatched bases: 6. CDR3 coding DNA: TGTGCCAGCAGAGGGGACAGATCAGGAAACACCATATATTTT. Protein product: CASRGDRSGNTIYF. The variable domain in full, with the rest retrieved from reference TRBV3-1 and TRBJ1-3, is DTAVSQTPKYLVTQMGNDKSIKCEQNLGHDTMYWYKQDSKKFLKIMFSYNNKELIINETVPNRFSPKSPDKAHLNLHINSLELGDSAVYFCASRGDRSGNTIYFGEGSWLTVV.

The chain couples TRBV12-3 or TRBV12-4 to TRBJ2-1; TRBD2 matches at 11 bases. The CDR3 consists of 15 residues. V was clipped by 5 bases and J by 8 bases; unmatched bases: 8. CDR3 in DNA: TGTGCCAGCAGTATTACTAGCGGGAGAATCGATGAGCAGTTCTTC. Its translation is CASSITSGRIDEQFF.